These 26 T cell receptor beta chains were all obtained from the same sample, sequenced in a study of control samples from healthy donors and cancer patients. TCRdb keeps only in-frame clones here, not all; method: immunoSEQ multiplex PCR. The sample lists 210,000 or so clones, 91% occurring once. The material sequenced was blood. These receptors originate from a man aged 25 to 45 in good health.

As DNA, the CDR3 is TGTGCCAGTAGGAAACGACAGAGGTTGAACACCGGGGAGCTGTTTTTT. It translates to CASRKRQRLNTGELFF. The rearrangement uses TRBV19 and TRBJ2-2; perhaps TRBD1 as D (5 bases). V dropped 6 bases and J dropped 1 base, with 15 bases sitting between them. CDR3 length equals 16 residues. Germline values: CDR1 LNHDA, CDR2 SQIVND (reference sequence).

V usage is TRBV28 and J usage is TRBJ2-7, with D perhaps TRBD2 (5 bases). Looked up from germline, CDR1 is MDHEN and CDR2 is SYDVKM. V was clipped by 3 bases and J by 0 bases, with 9 bases between them. The CDR3 has 14 residues. The DNA of the CDR3 is TGTGCCAGCAGTTTTTTGGGGAGCTCCTACGAGCAGTACTTC. Translating gives CASSFLGSSYEQYF.

This rearrangement joins TRBV19 to TRBJ2-7; 10 positions match TRBD1. The CDR3 loop spans 14 amino acids. Per germline, CDR1 LNHDA and CDR2 SQIVND (reference sequence). With V trimmed by 5 bases and J by 3 bases, 4 bases remained unmatched. Here the CDR3 DNA reads TGTGCCAGTAGTGCAGGGACAGGGGTCTACGAGCAGTACTTC. This translates into CASSAGTGVYEQYF.

This clone was seen only a few times. V usage is TRBV4-1 and J usage is TRBJ1-3; perhaps TRBD1 as D (6 bases). The V and J ends lost 3 bases and 1 base respectively, with 13 bases between them. The germline V gene encodes CDR1 MGHRA and CDR2 YSYEKL. The CDR3 length is 16 residues. The CDR3: CASSQAPTGSGNTIYF. In DNA form, the CDR3 reads TGCGCCAGCAGCCAGGCTCCGACAGGTTCTGGAAACACCATATATTTT.

This chain joins TRBV29-1 and TRBJ1-3, with 7 bases that match TRBD1. The CDR3 runs to 14 residues. Germline trimming cut 2 bases from V and 4 bases from J; bases unmatched to any gene: 5. The germline V gene has CDR1 SQVTM and CDR2 ANQGSEA. CDR3 in amino acids: CSVEKGAGGNTIYF. The CDR3 DNA follows: TGCAGCGTTGAAAAGGGGGCTGGCGGAAACACCATATATTTT.

The chain employs TRBV5-1 and TRBJ1-1, with a tentative D call TRBD1 (6 bases). CDR1 SGHRS and CDR2 YFSETQ come from the germline V gene. The CDR3 is made up of 14 amino acids. V dropped 1 base and J dropped 5 bases, with 12 bases sitting between them. The DNA of the CDR3 is TGCGCCAGCAGCTTGTGGGGGGCTAGTACTGAAGCTTTCTTT. Its protein product is CASSLWGASTEAFF.

To note about this clone: Because the CDR3's place on the DNA is in doubt, the DNA is left out and the CDR3 is given as listed by TCRdb. The chain has TRBV5-1 and TRBJ1-4; the table's TRBD1 call for D was not verified on the DNA. The CDR3 numbers 16 amino acids, ends counted. Germline CDR1 reads SGHRS; CDR2 reads YFSETQ. The CDR3 sequence is CASSFGPGQGSEKLFF.

The genes are TRBV18 and TRBJ1-1; no clear D gene. There are 13 residues in the CDR3. V shed 0 bases and J shed 0 bases, with 2 bases lying between them. From germline, CDR1 is KGHSH and CDR2 LQKENI. The CDR3 loop is CASSPPLNTEAFF. CDR3 nucleotides: TGTGCCAGCTCACCACCACTGAACACTGAAGCTTTCTTT.

The chain uses TRBV10-3 and TRBJ2-5; 7 nucleotides match TRBD2. The CDR3 consists of 13 residues. Trimming took 6 bases from V and 5 from J; bases not matched to a gene: 6. Germline CDR1 is ENHRY and CDR2 is SYGVKD. The CDR3 is CAISGGGMETQYF. DNA for the CDR3: TGTGCCATCAGCGGCGGGGGAATGGAGACCCAGTACTTC.

On this clone itself: This sample includes further DNA sequences coding for the same CDR3. This chain joins TRBV5-1 and TRBJ2-1; 10 nucleotides line up with TRBD2. The CDR3 consists of 16 residues. The germline V gene has CDR1 SGHRS and CDR2 YFSETQ. V dropped 0 bases and J dropped 8; count of bases not matched to a gene: 8. The CDR3 protein is CASSLGASGGGDEQFF. Here the CDR3 DNA reads TGCGCCAGCAGCTTGGGGGCGAGCGGGGGGGGCGATGAGCAGTTCTTC.

This clone has only a few counts. CDR3 residues: CAWSVMLPGVRGEQFF. In DNA form, the CDR3 reads TGTGCCTGGAGTGTAATGCTGCCAGGGGTACGGGGTGAGCAGTTCTTC. V gene TRBV30 combines with J gene TRBJ2-1; tentatively, D is TRBD1 (6 bases). Germline V gene lookup returns CDR1 GTSNPN and CDR2 SVGIG (reference sequence). The CDR3 totals 16 residues. The germline V and J ends were trimmed by 0 bases and 9 bases, with 21 bases remaining between them. The variable domain in full, with the rest retrieved from reference TRBV30 and TRBJ2-1, is SQTIHQWPATLVQPVGSPLSLECTVEGTSNPNLYWYRQAAGRGLQLLFYSVGIGQISSEVPQNLSASRPQDRQFILSSKKLLLSDSGFYLCAWSVMLPGVRGEQFFGPGTRLTVL.

V usage is TRBV18 and J usage is TRBJ2-7; D may correspond to TRBD1 or TRBD2 (5 bases each). Germline V gene lookup returns CDR1 KGHSH and CDR2 LQKENI. CDR3 length: 14 residues. Deletions cut 5 bases from V and 7 bases from J, with 18 bases between. In DNA, the CDR3 is TGTGCCAGCTCATCCTCACCCGTGGGGGAAGAGCAGTACTTC. The encoded protein is CASSSSPVGEEQYF.

V usage is TRBV7-9 and J usage is TRBJ2-1, with no clear D. CDR1 SEHNR and CDR2 FQNEAQ come from the germline V gene (reference sequence). CDR3 size: 12 residues. With 5 bases removed from V and 7 bases from J, the gap between germline ends came to 9 bases. Here the CDR3 DNA reads TGTGCCAGCAGCACTCCCGGGAATGAGCAGTTCTTC. It is translated as CASSTPGNEQFF.

About this clone itself: The same CDR3 can be traced to other DNA sequences in this sample. The chain recombines TRBV7-9 with TRBJ2-1; TRBD2 might be the D (6 bases). Per germline, CDR1 SEHNR and CDR2 FQNEAQ (reference sequence). The CDR3 is made up of 14 amino acids. Trimming cost V 3 bases and J 4 bases, with 10 bases left between them. The CDR3 DNA follows: TGTGCCAGCAGCTTGGAGGGGTCTTACAATGAGCAGTTCTTC. Protein sequence: CASSLEGSYNEQFF.

The sample holds one count of this clone. The chain combines TRBV7-9 with TRBJ1-5; 10 nucleotides align to TRBD1. The germline V gene encodes CDR1 SEHNR and CDR2 FQNEAQ (reference sequence). The CDR3 totals 16 residues. The trim removed 5 bases at V and 1 base at J, leaving 5 bases unmatched. DNA for the CDR3: TGTGCCAGCAGCCCCGGGACAGGGGCGAGCAATCAGCCCCAGCATTTT. Translated: CASSPGTGASNQPQHF.

V and J are TRBV7-2 and TRBJ1-3, with D possibly being TRBD1 (5 bases). CDR3 length equals 14 residues. The germline V gene encodes CDR1 SGHTA and CDR2 FQGNSA. Between the trimmed V and J ends, which lost 5 bases and 0 bases, there was a span of 8 bases. CDR3 region: CASSAQVSGNTIYF. CDR3 bases: TGTGCCAGCAGCGCACAGGTCTCTGGAAACACCATATATTTT.

The rearrangement joins TRBV18 to TRBJ2-2, with D uncertain. CDR3 length equals 15 residues. Germline V lookup: CDR1 KGHSH, CDR2 LQKENI. V dropped 3 bases and J dropped 4 bases, with 12 bases sitting between them. The CDR3 DNA reads TGTGCCAGCTCACCGGCCCAGGATCCCACCGGGGAGCTGTTTTTT. Its protein product is CASSPAQDPTGELFF.

The gene calls are TRBV10-1 and TRBJ1-1; D is uncertain. Germline-derived CDR1 and CDR2 are WNHNN and SYGVQD (reference sequence). V lost 6 bases and J 0 bases, leaving 8 bases between the germline ends. CDR3 length: 13 amino acids. The CDR3 sequence is CASRQTMNTEAFF. DNA of the CDR3: TGCGCCAGCAGACAGACCATGAACACTGAAGCTTTCTTT.

CDR3 loop: CASSQEPGLAGGRIQYF. DNA of the CDR3: TGTGCCAGCAGCCAAGAGCCAGGACTAGCGGGGGGGCGGATTCAGTACTTC. This rearrangement joins TRBV3-1 (or the pseudogene TRBV3-2) to TRBJ2-4; 15 bases fit TRBD2. This CDR3 spans 17 amino acids. The germline V gene has CDR1 LGHDT and CDR2 YNNKEL (reference sequence). With 0 bases clipped from V and 10 bases from J, the junction kept 7 bases outside the gene matches.

This clone was found a few times. The rearrangement uses TRBV5-1 and TRBJ2-1; D is unresolved. The CDR3 is 16 amino acids. V lost 0 bases to trimming and J lost 0 bases, with 10 bases between them. Germline CDR1 is SGHRS and CDR2 is YFSETQ. CDR3 sequence (DNA): TGCGCCAGCAGCTTGGCACAGCTCAGCTCCTACAATGAGCAGTTCTTC. This codes for CASSLAQLSSYNEQFF. Full variable domain (remainder filled in from reference TRBV5-1 and TRBJ2-1): KAGVTQTPRYLIKTRGQQVTLSCSPISGHRSVSWYQQTPGQGLQFLFEYFSETQRNKGNFPGRFSGRQFSNSRSEMNVSTLELGDSALYLCASSLAQLSSYNEQFFGPGTRLTVL.

The chain combines TRBV7-8 with TRBJ2-1; 8 nucleotides align to TRBD1. The germline CDR1 and CDR2 sequences are SGHVS and FQNEAQ. The junction had 15 bases not matched to a gene; V was cut back by 5 bases and J by 3 bases. This CDR3 has 18 amino acids. The CDR3 sequence: CASSPWEFNRGFYNEQFF. CDR3 nucleotides: TGTGCCAGCAGCCCATGGGAATTTAACAGGGGGTTCTACAATGAGCAGTTCTTC.

The chain has TRBV30 and TRBJ1-6; a weak D match, TRBD1 (5 bases). CDR1 is GTSNPN, CDR2 SVGIG, per germline (reference sequence). The V and J ends lost 2 bases and 7 bases respectively, with 15 bases between them. The length of the CDR3 is 15 residues. The CDR3 region is CAWSSGGSRNSPLHF. The CDR3 DNA sequence: TGTGCCTGGAGTTCGGGGGGGTCTCGAAATTCACCCCTCCACTTT. Full variable domain (rest looked up from reference TRBV30 and TRBJ1-6): SQTIHQWPATLVQPVGSPLSLECTVEGTSNPNLYWYRQAAGRGLQLLFYSVGIGQISSEVPQNLSASRPQDRQFILSSKKLLLSDSGFYLCAWSSGGSRNSPLHFGNGTRLTVT.

The rearrangement joins TRBV15 to TRBJ1-2; unclear D gene. Per the germline V gene, CDR1 is LNHNV and CDR2 is YYDKDF (reference sequence). The CDR3 covers 15 residues. Trimming shortened V by 5 bases and J by 8 bases, and 21 bases separated the two germline ends. The CDR3 DNA follows: TGTGCCACCAGCCCTCGGGCCGGGGTATTGAAGGGCTACACCTTC. It codes for CATSPRAGVLKGYTF.

This chain connects TRBV6-1 to TRBJ2-7; D is unresolved. Germline V CDR1 and CDR2: MNHNS, SASEGT. V lost 0 bases to trimming and J lost 1 base, with 10 bases between them. This CDR3 spans 15 amino acids. CDR3 sequence reads: CASSEAWVQSYEQYF. The CDR3 DNA reads TGTGCCAGCAGTGAAGCGTGGGTTCAGTCCTACGAGCAGTACTTC.

V and J are TRBV27 and TRBJ2-3, with a weak D call TRBD1 (8 bases). Per the germline V gene, CDR1 is MNHEY and CDR2 is SMNVEV (reference sequence). With 10 bases removed from V and 1 base from J, the gap between germline ends came to 21 bases. The CDR3 is made up of 16 amino acids. The CDR3 sequence: CATNDRGGLGTDTQYF. The CDR3 DNA reads TGTGCCACCAACGACAGGGGAGGGCTGGGCACAGATACGCAGTATTTT.

The CDR3 bases are TGTGCCAGCAGCCAAGTCGCTGAAGCTTTCTTT. This codes for CASSQVAEAFF. The V and J genes are TRBV14 and TRBJ1-1; unclear D gene. Germline CDR1 is SGHDN and CDR2 is FVKESK. The CDR3 spans 11 residues. The ends were cut back, 1 base at V and 6 bases at J, with 3 bases in the middle.